These 23 T cell receptor beta chains originate from one sample sequenced in a study of radiotherapy plus CTLA-4 blockade in lung cancer. The protocol was immunoSEQ multiplex PCR, while the TCRdb copy is restricted to in-frame clones and leaves out a portion. This sample has 90,000 to 150,000 clones, with nearly 80% found just once. This specimen was peripheral blood, taken from a patient treated with radiotherapy plus ipilimumab. The receptors originated from a human donor with non-small cell lung cancer who had a partial response to radiotherapy plus ipilimumab.

The genes are TRBV6-1 and TRBJ2-5; 15 positions agree with TRBD2. Per the germline V gene, CDR1 is MNHNS and CDR2 is SASEGT. V was clipped by 6 bases and J by 7 bases; unmatched bases: 6. The CDR3 has 15 residues. CDR3 coding DNA: TGTGCCAGCAGCGGACTAGCGGGAGGGCGAGGGACCCAGTACTTC. As protein: CASSGLAGGRGTQYF.

The rearrangement uses TRBV7-3 and TRBJ1-2; D is unresolved. Trimming left V 0 bases short and J 2 bases short, with 7 bases between. This CDR3 spans 14 amino acids. The germline CDR1 and CDR2 sequences are SGHTA and FQGTGA. The CDR3 protein is CASSLTGGNYGYTF. The CDR3 coding sequence is TGTGCCAGCAGCTTAACTGGCGGGAACTATGGCTACACCTTC.

The CDR3 region has the DNA TGTGCCAGCAGTGACCCGGGACTAAAAACAGATACGCAGTATTTT. This encodes CASSDPGLKTDTQYF. The rearrangement joins TRBV6-6 to TRBJ2-3; TRBD2 matches at 7 bases. Germline V gene lookup returns CDR1 MNHNY and CDR2 SVGAGI (reference sequence). The CDR3 extends over 15 amino acids. Unmatched junction bases numbered 8, after V lost 5 bases and J lost 3 bases.

The chain has TRBV30 and TRBJ1-2, with TRBD1 as a possible D gene (6 bases). V lost 5 bases to trimming and J lost 3 bases, with 19 bases between them. CDR3 length equals 15 residues. Germline V gene lookup returns CDR1 GTSNPN and CDR2 SVGIG (reference sequence). The CDR3 spells CAWAHREYGHYGYTF. CDR3 in DNA: TGTGCCTGGGCACACAGGGAGTACGGCCACTATGGCTACACCTTC.

This clone was recorded once. The chain couples TRBV7-6 to TRBJ2-1, with 10 bases fitting TRBD2. This CDR3 is built from 15 residues. Per the germline V gene, CDR1 is SGHVS and CDR2 is FNYEAQ. The junction had 3 bases not matched to a gene; V was cut back by 2 bases and J by 5 bases. The chain's CDR3 is CASSLWTSGNNEQFF. CDR3 sequence (DNA): TGTGCCAGCAGCTTATGGACTAGCGGTAACAATGAGCAGTTCTTC.

The DNA for the CDR3 is TGTGCCAGCAGTATCCGGGACTTCCAAGAGACCCAGTACTTC. Translating it yields CASSIRDFQETQYF. The J gene is TRBJ2-5, the V gene TRBV28; tentative D call: TRBD2 (6 bases). Per the germline V gene, CDR1 is MDHEN and CDR2 is SYDVKM. This CDR3 has 14 amino acids. Deletions cut 5 bases from V and 1 base from J, with 11 bases between. Together with reference TRBV28 and TRBJ2-5, the CDR3 gives the full variable domain: DVKVTQSSRYLVKRTGEKVFLECVQDMDHENMFWYRQDPGLGLRLIYFSYDVKMKEKGDIPEGYSVSREKKERFSLILESASTNQTSMYLCASSIRDFQETQYFGPGTRLLVL.

V gene TRBV6-4 combines with J gene TRBJ1-6, with D uncertain. Trimming shortened V by 3 bases and J by 4 bases, and 7 bases separated the two germline ends. Germline CDR1 is MRHNA and CDR2 is SNTAGT. The CDR3 spans 14 residues. CDR3 sequence (DNA): TGTGCCAGCAGTGAAGACTTGTATAATTCACCCCTCCACTTT. Residues: CASSEDLYNSPLHF.

V is TRBV5-1 and J is TRBJ1-2; D is uncertain. Looked up from germline, CDR1 is SGHRS and CDR2 is YFSETQ. This CDR3 has 13 residues. DNA of the CDR3: TGCGCAAGCGGTGGAGCCGGAACCTATGGCTACACCTTC. Protein sequence: CASGGAGTYGYTF.

This sequence joins TRBV6-5 and TRBJ2-7; D is possibly TRBD1 (6 bases). Germline-derived CDR1 and CDR2 are MNHEY and SVGAGI. Trimming cost V 6 bases and J 0 bases, with 12 bases left between them. The CDR3 sequence is 14 residues long. CDR3 in amino acids: CASSRTDSSYEQYV. CDR3 DNA: TGTGCCAGCAGCCGAACGGACAGCTCCTACGAGCAGTACGTC.

This chain's CDR3 is CASTLRDRADYGYTF. CDR3 coding DNA: TGTGCCAGCACCCTACGGGACAGGGCCGACTATGGCTACACCTTC. The genes are TRBV6-5 and TRBJ1-2, with 9 bases identical to TRBD1. CDR1 is MNHEY, CDR2 SVGAGI, per germline. V dropped 7 bases and J dropped 3; count of bases not matched to a gene: 9. The CDR3 is 15 amino acids.

The V gene is TRBV2, the J gene TRBJ1-5, with TRBD1 matching 10 bases. The CDR3 runs to 15 residues. Germline V gene lookup returns CDR1 SNHLY and CDR2 FYNNEI. V lost 6 bases to trimming and J lost 3 bases; unmatched junction nucleotides: 5. The CDR3 sequence: CASSPGTGANQPQHF. In DNA, the CDR3 is TGTGCCAGCAGCCCCGGGACAGGGGCCAATCAGCCCCAGCATTTT.

This clone was recorded once. V is TRBV25-1 and J is TRBJ2-7; 9 positions agree with TRBD1. The CDR3 consists of 15 residues. V lost 6 bases and J lost 1; bases outside the gene matches: 7. The germline V gene encodes CDR1 MGHDK and CDR2 SYGVNS. CDR3 amino acids: CASRDTGGRSYEQYF. CDR3 in DNA: TGTGCCAGCAGGGACACAGGGGGCCGGTCCTACGAGCAGTACTTC.

The V and J genes are TRBV7-2 and TRBJ2-7; 7 nucleotides match TRBD2. The CDR3 sequence is 15 residues long. Germline CDR1 SGHTA, CDR2 FQGNSA. Trimming cost V 1 base and J 2 bases; bases outside gene matches: 5. DNA of the CDR3: TGTGCCAGCAGCTTAGAAGCGGGGCCAACCTACGAGCAGTACGTC. As protein: CASSLEAGPTYEQYV.

This chain uses TRBV27 with TRBJ2-7; 8 positions match TRBD1. J was trimmed by 4 bases and V by 4 bases; bases with no gene match: 6. The germline gives CDR1 MNHEY, CDR2 SMNVEV (reference sequence). The CDR3 runs 14 residues. The CDR3 loop reads CASSSNRQGYEQYF. CDR3 coding DNA: TGTGCCAGCAGTTCCAACCGACAGGGGTACGAGCAGTACTTC.

The V call is TRBV4-3, the J call TRBJ1-1, with D unresolved. The CDR3 is 14 amino acids. CDR1 is LGHNA and CDR2 is YSLEER in the germline V gene. V shed 0 bases and J shed 1 base, with 6 bases lying between them. CDR3 amino acids: CASSQDLANTEAFF. CDR3 nucleotide sequence: TGCGCCAGCAGCCAAGATCTAGCGAACACTGAAGCTTTCTTT.

V gene TRBV6-1 combines with J gene TRBJ2-1, with 11 positions matching TRBD2. The ends lost 4 bases at V and 6 bases at J; junction bases unmatched: 2. This CDR3 comprises 14 residues. The germline gives CDR1 MNHNS, CDR2 SASEGT. CDR3 sequence: CASSVLAGVNEQFF. CDR3 in DNA: TGTGCCAGCAGTGTACTAGCGGGAGTCAATGAGCAGTTCTTC.

The chain is built from TRBV6-1 and TRBJ2-7; TRBD2 agrees at 7 bases. The CDR3 has 13 residues. V was clipped by 2 bases and J by 6 bases; unmatched bases: 4. The germline V gene has CDR1 MNHNS and CDR2 SASEGT. The CDR3 nucleotides read TGTGCCAGCAGTGAATTTCAGCGGGGCGAGCAGTACTTC. This translates into CASSEFQRGEQYF.

The rearrangement joins TRBV6-1 to TRBJ1-1; no firm D call. Germline V CDR1 and CDR2: MNHNS, SASEGT. This CDR3 comprises 13 residues. The V end lost 4 bases, the J end lost 0 bases, and 6 bases lay between the germline ends. The CDR3 protein is CASSGYMNTEAFF. Here the CDR3 DNA reads TGTGCCAGCAGTGGATACATGAACACTGAAGCTTTCTTT.

The chain couples TRBV2 to TRBJ2-7; D is possibly TRBD2 (5 bases). CDR1 and CDR2 from the germline V gene are SNHLY and FYNNEI. CDR3 length: 13 residues. V lost 10 bases, J lost 1 base, and 14 bases lay in between. The CDR3 protein is CATGLGTSYEQYF. As DNA, the CDR3 is TGTGCCACCGGACTCGGCACTTCCTACGAGCAGTACTTC.

A remark on this clone: This sample also contains other DNA sequences that code for the same CDR3. CDR3 amino acids: CASSLFGNQPQHF. CDR3 DNA sequence: TGTGCCAGCAGTTTATTCGGGAATCAGCCCCAGCATTTT. V gene TRBV28 combines with J gene TRBJ1-5; D gene unclear. The CDR3 spans 13 residues. V was shortened by 1 base and J by 4 bases, with 5 bases between the two germline ends. Germline-derived CDR1 and CDR2 are MDHEN and SYDVKM.

The rearrangement links TRBV21-1 to TRBJ2-7; no check of the table's D call, TRBD2, against the DNA was made. TRBV21-1 is assigned pseudogene status. The CDR3 is made up of 15 amino acids. The CDR3 loop reads CASSKCGALWVEQYF. The DNA of the CDR3 is TGTGCCAGCAGCAAATGCGGGGCCCTCTGGGTCGAGCAGTACTTC.

The chain has TRBV25-1 and TRBJ2-1, with TRBD1 identical over 8 bases. The CDR3 length is 15 residues. Germline CDR1 MGHDK, CDR2 SYGVNS. V shed 4 bases, J shed 4 bases, and the junction held 6 bases outside the gene matches. The CDR3 DNA reads as TGTGCCAGCAGTGCAGACAGGGGCCTGTACAATGAGCAGTTCTTC. Residues: CASSADRGLYNEQFF.

V gene TRBV11-3 combines with J gene TRBJ2-2; D perhaps matches TRBD1 (5 bases). The ends were cut back, 1 base at V and 4 bases at J, with 10 bases in the middle. The CDR3 is 15 amino acids. CDR1 and CDR2 from the germline V gene are SGHNT and YENEEA. Here the CDR3 reads CASSLVSGFTGELFF. Here the CDR3 DNA reads TGTGCCAGCAGCTTAGTATCAGGGTTCACCGGGGAGCTGTTTTTT.